This passage covers 3 T cell receptor beta chains from one sample sequenced in a study of cytomegalovirus exposure and HLA in healthy donors (TCRdb year 2017). The library came from the immunoSEQ multiplex PCR assay. For the multiplex PCR, a mixture combining 60 forward primers for TCR Vbeta segments and 13 reverse primers for TCR Jbeta segments was used. The immuneACCESS repertoire file appears here via TCRdb, limited to in-frame rearrangements. These files lack a portion of the clones; in checked studies, under half of the deficit traces to unresolved V genes, and the cause of the others is not known. For this sample the table gives fewer than 95,000 clones, of which approximately 60% were detected only once. About 22% of the sample goes to the ten largest clones. The sample was PBMCs. The origin of the receptors is a woman aged 50 to 60 in good health and CMV-seropositive.

This clone was recorded once. The V call is TRBV7-6, the J call TRBJ2-7; possible D gene TRBD2, 6 bases. V shed 0 bases and J shed 4 bases, with 13 bases lying between them. Germline-derived CDR1 and CDR2 are SGHVS and FNYEAQ. The CDR3 is 15 residues long. The CDR3 DNA is TGTGCCAGCAGCTTAGCCGGCGGGACCCTTTACGAGCAGTACTTC. Its protein is CASSLAGGTLYEQYF.

This rearrangement joins TRBV27 to TRBJ2-7; TRBD1 is a possible D gene (6 bases). Germline-derived CDR1 and CDR2 are MNHEY and SMNVEV (reference sequence). V gave up 0 bases and J gave up 1 base, with 13 bases separating them. The CDR3 covers 16 residues. In nucleotides, the CDR3 is TGTGCCAGCAGTTTATCATTGGGGACAAAATCCTACGAGCAGTACTTC. Translation gives CASSLSLGTKSYEQYF.

A few counts support this clone. The gene calls are TRBV29-1 and TRBJ2-3; D perhaps matches TRBD1 (5 bases). CDR1 and CDR2 from the germline V gene are SQVTM and ANQGSEA. The germline V and J ends were trimmed by 3 bases and 4 bases, with 11 bases remaining between them. The CDR3 is made up of 13 amino acids. The DNA for the CDR3 is TGCAGCGTTGATCAGGGTGAGGCAGATACGCAGTATTTT. It is translated as CSVDQGEADTQYF.